A single sample is the source of the 18 T cell receptor beta chains below, sequenced in a study of beta chain features in type 1 diabetes. Study-wide results and limits: People with Type 1 diabetes carried modestly yet significantly shorter TCRB CDR3s in all four CD4+ subsets.

The antigens for these receptors are not known. Sequenced material consisted of expressed TCRB transcripts (all of the isolated RNA was reverse transcribed). Sequenced by immunoSEQ multiplex PCR; TCRdb stores in-frame clones only, minus some. The data contain a few hundred thousand clones, roughly 12% of them singletons. Material for sequencing was naive CD4+ T cells from blood. These receptors were collected from a woman under 30 with type 1 diabetes.

This clone was seen only a few times. V and J are TRBV7-2 and TRBJ1-2; D gene uncertain. Germline V gives CDR1 SGHTA, CDR2 FQGNSA. CDR3 length equals 14 residues. Between the trimmed V and J ends, which lost 10 bases and 4 bases, there was a span of 19 bases. The CDR3 DNA reads TGTGCCACTGATCGAGCCGGGGTTTCCTATGGCTACACCTTC. It codes for CATDRAGVSYGYTF.

This chain uses TRBV11-2 with TRBJ1-5; tentatively, D is TRBD1 (6 bases). Trimming cost V 5 bases and J 8 bases, with 13 bases left between them. The CDR3 has 13 residues. Germline V lookup: CDR1 SGHAT, CDR2 FQNNGV. CDR3: CASSRGGWEPQHF. Here the CDR3 DNA reads TGTGCCAGCAGCCGGGGGGGCTGGGAGCCCCAGCATTTT.

This clone was observed a few times. The chain has TRBV4-3 and TRBJ2-3; 7 bases map to TRBD1. Germline CDR1 LGHNA, CDR2 YSLEER. V was pared by 3 bases and J by 2 bases, with 5 bases of the junction left unmatched. The CDR3 extends over 15 amino acids. This chain's CDR3 is CASSQVQGHTDTQYF. The CDR3 region has the DNA TGCGCCAGCAGCCAGGTACAGGGGCACACAGATACGCAGTATTTT.

The V and J genes are TRBV11-1 and TRBJ2-1; D is unresolved. V was shortened by 3 bases and J by 7 bases, with 10 bases between the two germline ends. CDR3 length: 13 residues. CDR1 and CDR2 from the germline V gene are SGHAT and FQDESV (reference sequence). Here the CDR3 DNA reads TGTGCCAGCAGCTTGGTTGGCCGTAATGAGCAGTTCTTC. It translates to CASSLVGRNEQFF.

The chain is built from TRBV9 and TRBJ2-1; D not resolved. The V gene's germline CDR1 is SGDLS and CDR2 YYNGEE. V lost 0 bases and J lost 4, with 8 bases in between. The CDR3 is 14 residues long. The CDR3 DNA follows: TGTGCCAGCAGCGTAGCTGGCCCTTACAATGAGCAGTTCTTC. This gives the protein CASSVAGPYNEQFF.

The rearrangement links TRBV4-1 to TRBJ2-4, with D possibly TRBD1 on 6 matching bases. Germline V gives CDR1 MGHRA, CDR2 YSYEKL. V shed 1 base and J shed 4 bases, with 17 bases lying between them. CDR3 length equals 17 residues. The CDR3: CASSQGAFTGPKNIQYF. DNA for the CDR3: TGCGCCAGCAGCCAAGGGGCTTTCACAGGGCCGAAAAACATTCAGTACTTC.

The chain couples TRBV2 to TRBJ2-3; unclear D gene. V gave up 1 base and J gave up 0 bases, with 5 bases separating them. In germline, CDR1 is SNHLY, CDR2 FYNNEI. This CDR3 contains 14 residues. CDR3 protein: CASSEGHSTDTQYF. CDR3 nucleotide sequence: TGTGCCAGCAGTGAAGGGCATAGCACAGATACGCAGTATTTT.

The chain uses TRBV25-1 and TRBJ2-5, with D unresolved. The CDR3 spans 13 residues. The germline V gene encodes CDR1 MGHDK and CDR2 SYGVNS. Trimming took 3 bases from V and 3 from J, leaving 8 bases between them. In nucleotides, the CDR3 is TGTGCCAGCAGTGACTTCCCGGAAGAGACCCAGTACTTC. As protein: CASSDFPEETQYF.

Only a few counts were recorded for this clone. The chain uses TRBV9 and TRBJ2-7; tentatively, D is TRBD2 (5 bases). The germline V and J ends were trimmed by 0 bases and 0 bases, with 10 bases remaining between them. This CDR3 is built from 15 residues. CDR1 and CDR2 (germline): SGDLS, YYNGEE. The CDR3 spells CASSVESGFSYEQYF. For the CDR3, the DNA is TGTGCCAGCAGCGTAGAGTCGGGGTTCTCCTACGAGCAGTACTTC.

The sample holds a few counts of this clone. The rearrangement joins TRBV4-2 to TRBJ2-3, with 8 bases fitting TRBD2. With V trimmed by 4 bases and J by 4 bases, 13 bases remained unmatched. Germline loops: CDR1 LGHNA, CDR2 YNFKEQ. The CDR3 is 17 residues long. DNA for the CDR3: TGTGCCAGCAGCCCAGTTTTTAGCGGGAACTCCGCAGATACGCAGTATTTT. It is translated as CASSPVFSGNSADTQYF.

This sequence joins TRBV2 and TRBJ1-5, with 9 positions matching TRBD1. With V trimmed by 6 bases and J by 6 bases, 3 bases remained unmatched. This CDR3 spans 13 amino acids. The germline V gene encodes CDR1 SNHLY and CDR2 FYNNEI. The chain's CDR3 is CASRGQGGQPQHF. CDR3 in DNA: TGTGCCAGCAGGGGACAGGGAGGTCAGCCCCAGCATTTT.

The V and J genes are TRBV9 and TRBJ2-5; 8 bases are a match to TRBD1. The CDR3 runs 15 residues. V shed 3 bases, J shed 4 bases, and the junction held 8 bases outside the gene matches. Germline CDR1 is SGDLS and CDR2 is YYNGEE. The CDR3 coding sequence is TGTGCCAGCAGCGCCTCGGACAGGGTTGGAGAGACCCAGTACTTC. Its translation: CASSASDRVGETQYF.

There are a few counts of this clone. The chain has TRBV2 and TRBJ1-2; D uncertain. This CDR3 is 14 amino acids long. CDR1 is SNHLY, CDR2 FYNNEI, per germline. Trimming stripped 6 bases from V and 5 bases from J, with 16 bases between. The CDR3 here is CASRDRDYAYGYTF. The DNA for the CDR3 is TGTGCCAGCAGGGACCGCGACTACGCTTATGGCTACACCTTC.

This clone occurred a few times. This chain links TRBV7-9 with TRBJ1-5; no reliable D call. The CDR3 is made up of 16 amino acids. V lost 0 bases to trimming and J lost 7 bases, with 16 bases between them. The germline V gene has CDR1 SEHNR and CDR2 FQNEAQ (reference sequence). DNA for the CDR3: TGTGCCAGCAGCTTAGCGCGACGTCTCGGGTCCCAGCCCCAGCATTTT. Translating gives CASSLARRLGSQPQHF.

The chain is built from TRBV7-9 and TRBJ2-5; no clear D. This CDR3 spans 15 amino acids. Trimming removed 5 bases from V and 2 bases from J, with 15 bases in between. Germline CDR1 is SEHNR and CDR2 is FQNEAQ (reference sequence). CDR3 residues: CASSATRSVQETQYF. The CDR3, as DNA: TGTGCCAGCAGCGCGACTCGGTCCGTTCAAGAGACCCAGTACTTC.

This CDR3 reads CASSQDGLPTGRNEQFF. The CDR3 nucleotides read TGCGCCAGCAGCCAAGATGGACTTCCGACAGGAAGAAATGAGCAGTTCTTC. This chain links TRBV4-1 with TRBJ2-1; D might be TRBD1 (6 bases). The germline V and J ends were trimmed by 0 bases and 7 bases, with 19 bases remaining between them. Germline values: CDR1 MGHRA, CDR2 YSYEKL. This CDR3 has 17 residues.

Only a few counts were recorded for this clone. The V and J genes are TRBV9 and TRBJ2-1; D is unclear. Germline CDR1 and CDR2: SGDLS and YYNGEE. This CDR3 comprises 11 residues. Trimming took 2 bases from V and 5 from J, leaving 2 bases between them. CDR3 amino acids: CASSVDNEQFF. CDR3 in DNA: TGTGCCAGCAGCGTCGACAATGAGCAGTTCTTC.

This chain uses TRBV5-4 with TRBJ2-1; a weak D match, TRBD1 (6 bases). Trimming stripped 6 bases from V and 9 bases from J, with 19 bases between. The germline V gene has CDR1 SGHNT and CDR2 YYREEE (reference sequence). The CDR3 runs 14 residues. CDR3 DNA sequence: TGTGCCAGCACAACCCTGCTGGGGGCGGGTGAGCAGTTCTTC. Its translation is CASTTLLGAGEQFF.